The present T cell receptor (beta chain) was sequenced within a study of blood T cell repertoires in COVID-19. Study summary: COVID-19 samples collected from the United States, Italy and Spain covered acute and convalescent phases. In each case, the material was cDNA or gDNA derived from T cells, B-cell-depleted T cells, or PBMCs.

Deletions cut 0 bases from V and 8 bases from J, with 13 bases between. The length of the CDR3 is 13 residues. Germline loops: CDR1 GTSNPN, CDR2 SVGIG (reference sequence). Original processing methods: Amplifying reference gene primers gave estimates of nucleated cell counts. This table comes from immunoSEQ multiplex PCR, and its TCRdb copy is limited to in-frame clones, with some not included. Clone size and the V and J calls come from that table; the DNA yielded D and trimming. There are approximately 150,000 clones in the sample; around nine tenths occur only once, and roughly 1.5% lies in the top ten.

The chain recombines TRBV30 with TRBJ1-2; TRBD1 is a possible D gene (6 bases). This receptor was identified in a human donor in a cohort sampled during active COVID-19. Sequencing was performed on peripheral blood. This CDR3 is CAWSVTGGPGYTF. The CDR3 nucleotides read TGTGCCTGGAGTGTTACGGGGGGGCCGGGCTACACCTTC.